The clone carrying this TCR beta chain was picked up a small number of times. Its specificity is unknown. Use of 60 Vbeta and 13 Jbeta primers characterized the PCR. Sequencing used immunoSEQ multiplex PCR; TCRdb keeps in-frame clones, though not all of them. The sample shows fewer than 250,000 clones, about four fifths of them seen only once. This specimen comes from a study of cytomegalovirus exposure and HLA in healthy donors. Whole-study results and caveats: According to reports, the classifier identified cytomegalovirus status with high specificity and sensitivity.

V was clipped by 1 base and J by 3 bases; unmatched bases: 6. Germline V gene data show CDR1 as SGHRS and CDR2 as YFSETQ. CDR3 length equals 15 residues. This chain joins TRBV5-1 and TRBJ2-5; 7 bases map to TRBD1. The clonotype was recovered from a man aged 30 to 45 in good health and CMV-seropositive. The sequenced sample consisted of PBMCs. CDR3 in DNA: TGCGCCAGCAGCTTGCAGGGACAGCGTAAAGAGACCCAGTACTTC. As protein: CASSLQGQRKETQYF.